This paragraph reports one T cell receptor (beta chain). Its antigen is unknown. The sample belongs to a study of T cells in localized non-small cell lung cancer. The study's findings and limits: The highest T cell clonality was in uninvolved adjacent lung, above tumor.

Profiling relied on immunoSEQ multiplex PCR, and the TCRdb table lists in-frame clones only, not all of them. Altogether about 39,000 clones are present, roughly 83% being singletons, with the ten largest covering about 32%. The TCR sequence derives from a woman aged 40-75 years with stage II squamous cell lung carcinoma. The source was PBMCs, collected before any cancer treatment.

The CDR3: CASSPGTGSETQYF. CDR3 nucleotides: TGTGCCAGCAGTCCCGGGACAGGGTCGGAGACCCAGTACTTC. This chain uses TRBV28 with TRBJ2-5; TRBD1 matches at 9 bases. This CDR3 is built from 14 residues. Looked up from germline, CDR1 is MDHEN and CDR2 is SYDVKM. The V and J ends lost 5 bases and 5 bases, in that order; junction bases with no gene match: 6. Filled out from reference TRBV28 and TRBJ2-5, the complete variable domain reads DVKVTQSSRYLVKRTGEKVFLECVQDMDHENMFWYRQDPGLGLRLIYFSYDVKMKEKGDIPEGYSVSREKKERFSLILESASTNQTSMYLCASSPGTGSETQYFGPGTRLLVL.